The 3 T cell receptor beta chains below were found in one sample sequenced in a study of cytomegalovirus exposure and HLA in healthy donors. Researchers ran the PCR with 60 Vbeta and 13 Jbeta primers. Generated by immunoSEQ multiplex PCR, the TCRdb table keeps only in-frame clones and is missing some. The data hold 150,000 to 200,000 clones, with roughly 78% observed a single time. The sample comprised PBMCs. These receptor sequences come from a man aged 35-49 years in good health and CMV-seropositive.

The chain links TRBV10-3 to TRBJ1-1; maybe TRBD1 (6 bases). The CDR3 has 12 residues. The germline V and J ends were trimmed by 6 bases and 11 bases, with 16 bases remaining between them. Germline V gene sequence: CDR1 ENHRY, CDR2 SYGVKD. The CDR3 region has the DNA TGTGCCATCAGCGGAGACAGGCGGACCGCTTTCTTT. This translates into CAISGDRRTAFF.

This clone was observed a few times. The chain combines TRBV5-1 with TRBJ2-5, with 10 bases lining up with TRBD2. The J call is uncertain, as TRBJ2-7 better fits the DNA end. Germline values: CDR1 SGHRS, CDR2 YFSETQ. There are 16 residues in the CDR3. The DNA for the CDR3 is TGCGCCAGCAGCAGGACCTTAGCGGGGGGCGCCTACGAGCAGTACTTC. Translation gives CASSRTLAGGAYEQYF.

The chain carries TRBV25-1 and TRBJ1-6, with 9 bases matching TRBD1. The germline gives CDR1 MGHDK, CDR2 SYGVNS. The CDR3 extends over 15 amino acids. The junction had 4 bases not matched to a gene; V was cut back by 4 bases and J by 6 bases. CDR3: CASSVGTGSNSPLHF. CDR3 sequence (DNA): TGTGCCAGCAGTGTTGGGACAGGGAGTAATTCACCCCTCCACTTT.